These T cell receptor beta chains were read from a single sample in a study of chemoradiotherapy in HPV16-positive cancers. Sequenced by immunoSEQ multiplex PCR; TCRdb stores in-frame clones only, minus some. This table holds about 15,000 clones, roughly 79% found once. This material was acquired from a patient who underwent chemoradiotherapy. Receptor source: a human donor with HPV-associated anogenital cancer. The CDR3 runs from the conserved cysteine through the conserved F or W. A D gene is named only where the DNA matches it firmly. Only some rows state a clone size, as once, few, many or a class for expanded clones.

j_call v_call clone_size d_call cdr3_nt cdr3_aa
TRBJ1-3 TRBV5-6 NA NA TGTGCCAGCAGCTTGCGTGGGGGAAGAAACACCATATATTTT CASSLRGGRNTIYF
TRBJ2-5 TRBV29-1 NA NA TGCAGCGTCGAGACGGGCCCCCAAGAGACCCAGTACTTC CSVETGPQETQYF
TRBJ2-3 TRBV2 NA NA TGTGCCAGCAGTGAGGTTATGGATACGCAGTATTTT CASSEVMDTQYF
TRBJ2-1 TRBV7-2 NA TRBD2 TGTGCCAGCAGCTTAGTATCTAGCGGCCTCTCCTACAATGAGCAGTTCTTC CASSLVSSGLSYNEQFF
TRBJ2-4 TRBV20-1 NA NA TGCAGTGCTCAAGCACAGTCGGCTCAGTACTTC CSAQAQSAQYF
TRBJ1-1 TRBV19 NA TRBD1 TGTGCCAGTAGTATAGGCAGGGGGAGGAACACTGAAGCTTTCTTT CASSIGRGRNTEAFF
TRBJ2-7 TRBV15 NA NA TGTGCCACCAGCAGAGATCTTTTGGGCTCACGTTCCTCCTACGAGCAGTACTTC CATSRDLLGSRSSYEQYF
TRBJ1-1 TRBV2 few NA TGTGCCAGCAGTGAAGAAGGATTCGAAGCTTTCTTT CASSEEGFEAFF
TRBJ2-1 TRBV15 NA TRBD2 TGTGCCACCAGAAGCGGGAGTGAGCAGTTCTTC CATRSGSEQFF
TRBJ1-5 TRBV5-1 NA TRBD1 TGCGCCAGCAGCTTCGGGGACAGTAGTCAGCCCCAGCATTTT CASSFGDSSQPQHF
TRBJ2-5 TRBV7-9 NA NA TGTGCCAGCAGCTTGGTTCAAGAGACCCAGTACTTC CASSLVQETQYF
TRBJ1-2 TRBV27 NA TRBD1 TGTGCCAGCAGTTTAAGATCTGGGACAGGGGAGTTCTTC CASSLRSGTGEFF
TRBJ2-1 TRBV7-3 NA NA TGTGCCAGCAGCTTATTCGGCAGGGTGGATGAGCAGTTCTTC CASSLFGRVDEQFF
TRBJ2-1 TRBV27 once NA TGTGCCAGCAGTTCCCAAGGGGGGGAGCAGTTCTTC CASSSQGGEQFF
TRBJ1-5 TRBV5-5 NA NA TGTGCCAGCAGCTTGGCCAGAAGTAGCAATCAGCCCCAGCATTTT CASSLARSSNQPQHF
TRBJ1-2 TRBV7-9 NA NA TGTGCCAGCAGCTTAGGAGTAGGGCCTCGCTGGGGCGGCTACACCTTC CASSLGVGPRWGGYTF
TRBJ2-1 TRBV19 NA TRBD2 TGTGCCAGTACCCCTAGGGAGGGAACCTACAATGAGCAGTTCTTC CASTPREGTYNEQFF
TRBJ2-7 TRBV7-2 few TRBD2 TGTGCCAGCAGCCCCGGGACTAGTAGGGGCTACGAGCAGTACTTC CASSPGTSRGYEQYF
TRBJ2-7 TRBV13 NA NA TGTGCCAGCGCCCTCCCGGGACTCGACTACGAGCAGTACTTC CASALPGLDYEQYF
TRBJ2-1 TRBV4-1 NA TRBD1 TGCGCCAGCAGCCAAGCCGACAGGGCCGGGTCCAATGAGCAGTTCTTC CASSQADRAGSNEQFF
TRBJ2-1 TRBV5-1 NA TRBD2 TGCGCCAGCAGTCAACCTCAGCGGGAGGGCCTAAAAATAGACAATGAGCAGTTCTTC CASSQPQREGLKIDNEQFF
TRBJ2-5 TRBV11-3 NA NA TGTGCCAGCAGCTTAATGTCGGAAATCCAAGAGACCCAGTACTTC CASSLMSEIQETQYF
TRBJ2-7 TRBV23-1 NA TRBD2 TGCGCCAGCAGTGATCGAACTAGCGGGGGCGAGCAGTACTTC CASSDRTSGGEQYF
TRBJ2-5 TRBV5-1 NA NA TGCGCCAGCAGCCTTAATCAGGGGAGTGCGACCCAGTACTTC CASSLNQGSATQYF
TRBJ1-5 TRBV27 few NA TGTGCCAGCAGTTTGACAGCTAGGGATCAGCCCCAGCATTTT CASSLTARDQPQHF
TRBJ2-7 TRBV27 NA NA TGTGCCAGCAGTTTAGGAGGTAGCGAGCAGTACTTC CASSLGGSEQYF
TRBJ2-2 TRBV11-3 NA NA TGTGCCAGCAGCTTAGGGACCGGGGAGCTGTTTTTT CASSLGTGELFF
TRBJ1-4 TRBV27 NA TRBD1 TGTGCCAGCAGTTTTGAGAGGGGGCTAGGAAAACTGTTTTTT CASSFERGLGKLFF
TRBJ1-1 TRBV19 few NA TGTGCCAGTAGTAAGCCCATGTGGGACACTGAAGCTTTCTTT CASSKPMWDTEAFF
TRBJ1-3 TRBV4-1 NA NA TGCGCCAGCAGCCAAGATCCGACCACCGGTTTTGGAAACACCATATATTTT CASSQDPTTGFGNTIYF
TRBJ2-1 TRBV25-1 few NA TGTGCCAGCATTACATCGTACAATGAGCAGTTCTTC CASITSYNEQFF
TRBJ1-1 TRBV5-1 NA NA TGCGCCAGCAGCTTCCCTGACAGCTTGGCTGAAGCTTTCTTT CASSFPDSLAEAFF
TRBJ2-7 TRBV5-1 NA NA TGCGCCAGCAGCTTGGAAGGCGGATTCTACGAGCAGTACTTC CASSLEGGFYEQYF
TRBJ2-3 TRBV6-1 NA TRBD1 TGTGCCAGCTTTCAGGGGGCGGACACAGATACGCAGTATTTT CASFQGADTDTQYF
TRBJ2-5 TRBV19 NA NA TGTGCCAGTAGTCTGATTGGGGGAGATTGGGAGACCCAGTACTTC CASSLIGGDWETQYF
TRBJ2-3 TRBV7-9 NA TRBD2 TGTGCCAGCAGCTTAGGGGCTAGCGGGAGCCACACAGATACGCAGTATTTT CASSLGASGSHTDTQYF
TRBJ1-1 TRBV5-4 few TRBD1 TGTGCCAGCAGCTTGGGGGCAGGGGGGCCAAACACTGAAGCTTTCTTT CASSLGAGGPNTEAFF
TRBJ1-3 TRBV7-8 NA NA TGTGCCAGCAACAGCGATGGAAACACCATATATTTT CASNSDGNTIYF
TRBJ1-1 TRBV19 few NA TGTGCCAGTATCCGGGACCCCCTCGTGGACACTGAAGCTTTCTTT CASIRDPLVDTEAFF
TRBJ2-5 TRBV11-3 NA TRBD2 TGTGCCAGCAGCATCAGGACTAGCGGGAGTGTAGAGACCCAGTACTTC CASSIRTSGSVETQYF
TRBJ1-1 TRBV5-6 once NA TGTGCCAGCAGCTTTCGGGACGGAAATACATTGGGCACTGAAGCTTTCTTT CASSFRDGNTLGTEAFF
TRBJ1-1 TRBV19 NA TRBD1 TGTGCCAGTAGTAGGACAGGGGCGAACACTGAAGCTTTCTTT CASSRTGANTEAFF
TRBJ2-2 TRBV19 NA TRBD1 TGTGCCAGTAGTAAGGGGGCAACATACACCGGGGAGCTGTTTTTT CASSKGATYTGELFF
TRBJ2-3 TRBV15 NA NA TGTGCCACCAGCCCCCGGGACTCTAGCACAGATACGCAGTATTTT CATSPRDSSTDTQYF
TRBJ2-3 TRBV7-6 once TRBD1 TGTGCCAGCAGCTTATTAAACAGGGGGCAAGATACGCAGTATTTT CASSLLNRGQDTQYF
TRBJ2-1 TRBV6-5 NA TRBD2 TGTGCCAGCAGTTACTCCAGCGGGAGCTGGTTCTTC CASSYSSGSWFF
TRBJ2-7 TRBV28 NA NA TGTGCCAGCAGTTTCCAATACGAGCAGTACTTC CASSFQYEQYF
TRBJ1-1 TRBV25-1 NA NA TGTGCCAGCAGTGAATATGTGGGCACTGAAGCTTTCTTT CASSEYVGTEAFF
TRBJ2-7 TRBV18 NA TRBD1 TGTGCCAGCTCACCACCGCAGGGGGAAGGCTCCTACGAGCAGTACTTC CASSPPQGEGSYEQYF
TRBJ2-3 TRBV6-5 NA NA TGTGCCAGCAGGGGCGGGCTGAGCACAGATACGCAGTATTTT CASRGGLSTDTQYF
TRBJ2-2 TRBV5-5 NA TRBD2 TGTGCCAGCAGCTCCAAACTAGCGGGAGGCAGCACCGGGGAGCTGTTTTTT CASSSKLAGGSTGELFF
TRBJ2-5 TRBV5-8 NA TRBD2 TGTGCCAGCAGCTTGGCCCTTTTTAGCTCTAGCGGCCAAGAGACCCAGTACTTC CASSLALFSSSGQETQYF
TRBJ1-2 TRBV2 NA NA TGTGCCCAGGGAGAAGACTTCTATGGCTACACCTTC CAQGEDFYGYTF
TRBJ2-5 TRBV5-1 NA TRBD2 TGCGCCAGCCTTGCGGGAGCGGGAGAGACCCAGTACTTC CASLAGAGETQYF
TRBJ1-2 TRBV2 NA NA TGTGCCAGCAGTGTACAGGGCTATGGCTACACCTTC CASSVQGYGYTF